This is a list of T cell receptor beta chains from one sample in a study of T cell repertoires in cytomegalovirus infection. TCRdb ran MiXCR on the reads and lists one entry per CDR3 protein. The sample shows a few hundred thousand distinct CDR3 sequences, 26% of them seen only once. The sequencing sample was made of PBMCs. These receptors were taken from a human donor in good health (CMV status not recorded). Some clones in this sample may be carry-over from other donors' samples. Both conserved end residues are part of each CDR3. D genes are given only for firm matches. A clone size is listed for some rows: how often the clone was seen (once, few, many), or a class if it is expanded.

j_call,v_call,clone_size,d_call,cdr3_aa,cdr3_nt
TRBJ2-1,TRBV6-2/TRBV6-3,NA,NA,CASSYPVGGEQFF,TGTGCCAGCAGTTATCCAGTTGGGGGTGAGCAGTTCTTC
TRBJ1-4,TRBV2,few,NA,CASERRQTEKLFF,TGTGCCAGCGAGAGGCGACAGACTGAAAAACTGTTTTTT
TRBJ2-5,TRBV27,few,TRBD2,CASSKPGLAIETQYF,TGTGCCAGCAGTAAACCGGGACTAGCGATAGAGACCCAGTACTTC
TRBJ1-5,TRBV12-3/TRBV12-4,few,NA,CASRRKGNQPQHF,TGTGCCAGCAGAAGAAAGGGGAATCAGCCCCAGCATTTT
TRBJ2-2,TRBV7-8,few,NA,CASSLARERRTRTGELFF,TGTGCCAGCAGCTTAGCGAGAGAACGGCGGACTCGAACCGGGGAGCTGTTTTTT
TRBJ1-5,TRBV25-1,NA,TRBD1,CARFRGDGSQPQHF,TGTGCCAGGTTCAGGGGGGACGGGAGTCAGCCCCAGCATTTT
TRBJ2-3,TRBV7-2,few,NA,CASSLGWDTDTQYF,TGTGCCAGCAGCTTGGGTTGGGACACAGATACGCAGTATTTT
TRBJ1-4,TRBV20-1,few,NA,CSARGTGDQFF,TGCAGTGCTAGAGGGACGGGGGACCAGTTTTTT
TRBJ2-1,TRBV18,few,NA,CASSPPTGLTAIGSYNEQFF,TGTGCCAGCTCACCACCAACTGGACTAACTGCGATCGGTTCCTACAATGAGCAGTTCTTC
TRBJ2-1,TRBV9,few,TRBD2,CASSVALGTSDNEQFF,TGTGCCAGCAGCGTAGCTTTGGGGACTAGCGACAATGAGCAGTTCTTC
TRBJ1-1,TRBV7-3,NA,NA,CASSMNGLNTEAFF,TGTGCCAGCAGCATGAATGGCCTGAACACTGAAGCTTTCTTT
TRBJ2-5,TRBV7-6,NA,NA,CASSSRFVETQYF,TGTGCCAGCAGCTCGCGATTTGTAGAGACCCAGTACTTC
TRBJ2-3,TRBV7-2,many,NA,CASSVGAGDTQYF,TGTGCCAGCAGCGTGGGAGCGGGAGATACGCAGTATTTT
TRBJ1-1,TRBV12-3/TRBV12-4,few,NA,CASSTGPRRAFF,TGTGCCAGCAGTACAGGTCCCCGGAGAGCTTTCTTT
TRBJ2-1,TRBV7-8,many,TRBD2,CASSLVSGRDYNEQFF,TGTGCCAGCAGCTTAGTGTCTGGGAGGGACTACAATGAGCAGTTCTTC
TRBJ2-7,TRBV11-2,few,NA,CATSQFQPNEQYF,TGTGCCACCTCACAATTCCAGCCTAACGAGCAGTACTTC
TRBJ2-7,TRBV5-1,many,NA,CASSFGSPTTNRASYEQYF,TGCGCCAGCAGCTTTGGATCACCAACGACTAACCGGGCCTCCTACGAGCAGTACTTC
TRBJ1-1,TRBV12-3/TRBV12-4,NA,NA,CASSLNRARGTEAFF,TGTGCCAGCAGTTTGAACAGGGCAAGGGGGACTGAAGCTTTCTTT
TRBJ1-1,TRBV20-1,once,NA,CSARQNTEAFF,TGCAGTGCTAGACAAAACACTGAAGCTTTCTTT
TRBJ2-3,TRBV7-2,many,NA,CASSLAAGSTDTQYF,TGTGCCAGCAGCTTAGCGGCGGGCAGCACAGATACGCAGTATTTT
TRBJ2-1,TRBV5-1,NA,NA,CASRSGDRPRLEGSYNEQFF,TGCGCCAGCCGGTCGGGGGACAGACCCAGACTAGAGGGTTCCTACAATGAGCAGTTCTTC
TRBJ2-7,TRBV28,NA,NA,CASTLGGRKVGEQYF,TGTGCCAGCACCCTTGGGGGGAGAAAGGTCGGCGAGCAGTACTTC
TRBJ2-1,TRBV27,few,NA,CASSFLQGLGYEQFF,TGTGCCAGCAGTTTTTTGCAGGGTTTGGGCTATGAGCAGTTCTTC
TRBJ1-5,TRBV29-1,NA,NA,CSVRESGNQPQHF,TGCAGCGTTAGGGAGAGCGGCAATCAGCCCCAGCATTTT
TRBJ1-5,TRBV7-3,few,NA,CASSYDSLQPQHF,TGTGCCAGCAGCTACGACAGCTTACAGCCCCAGCATTTT
TRBJ2-5,TRBV19,few,NA,CASSEAKTQYF,TGTGCCAGTAGCGAGGCCAAGACCCAGTACTTC
TRBJ2-3,TRBV20-1,once,NA,CSATPSGGRTDTQYF,TGCAGTGCTACCCCGTCGGGGGGCCGCACAGATACGCAGTATTTT
TRBJ2-3,TRBV6-1,NA,TRBD2,CASTGSGSTDTQYF,TGTGCCAGCACCGGTAGCGGGAGCACAGATACGCAGTATTTT
TRBJ2-1,TRBV12-3/TRBV12-4,NA,TRBD2,CASREVAGDEQFF,TGTGCCAGCAGAGAAGTAGCGGGAGATGAGCAGTTCTTC
TRBJ2-5,TRBV19,NA,NA,CASLPRSGSVETQYF,TGTGCCAGTCTTCCACGATCGGGTAGCGTGGAGACCCAGTACTTC
TRBJ1-1,TRBV15,NA,NA,CATSRALYREGVGAFF,TGTGCCACCAGCAGAGCCCTCTACAGGGAGGGGGTTGGAGCTTTCTTT
TRBJ1-4,TRBV13,NA,NA,CASSPSAREKLFF,TGTGCCAGCAGCCCCTCAGCGCGAGAAAAACTGTTTTTT
TRBJ2-7,TRBV29-1,NA,TRBD2,CSALADSYEQYF,TGCAGCGCACTAGCGGACTCCTACGAGCAGTACTTC
TRBJ2-1,TRBV4-2,NA,NA,CASSQEPQTEQFF,TGTGCCAGCAGCCAAGAACCCCAGACAGAGCAGTTCTTC
TRBJ1-2,TRBV14,NA,NA,CASSSQNYGYTF,TGTGCCAGCAGCAGCCAAAACTATGGCTACACCTTC
TRBJ2-4,TRBV7-2,few,TRBD1,CASSFTGQGLSRAKNIQYF,TGTGCCAGCAGCTTCACGGGACAGGGGTTGAGTAGGGCCAAAAACATTCAGTACTTC
TRBJ2-1,TRBV14,NA,NA,CASTPSRGGSYNEQFF,TGTGCCAGCACTCCCAGTCGTGGAGGCTCCTACAATGAGCAGTTCTTC
TRBJ2-1,TRBV11-2,few,TRBD2,CASSELAGTYNEQFF,TGTGCCAGCAGCGAACTAGCGGGAACTTACAATGAGCAGTTCTTC
TRBJ1-2,TRBV7-2,many,NA,CASSLPEHYGYTF,TGTGCCAGCAGCTTACCGGAACACTATGGCTACACCTTC
TRBJ2-5,TRBV7-2,many,TRBD2,CASSRGATSGGETQYF,TGTGCCAGCAGCCGGGGGGCGACTAGCGGAGGGGAGACCCAGTACTTC
TRBJ2-1,TRBV6-2/TRBV6-3,few,TRBD2,CASSYGTSGIREQFF,TGTGCCAGCAGTTACGGGACTAGCGGGATACGGGAGCAGTTCTTC
TRBJ1-1,TRBV7-2,many,NA,CASSLDLGEAFF,TGTGCCAGCAGCTTAGATCTCGGTGAAGCTTTCTTT